The clone carrying this TCR beta chain has a handful of counts. Antigen specificity is unknown. Using RNA transcripts as the source, TCR beta CDR3 regions were amplified. First-round RT-PCR with HTBI primers amplified the TCR CDR3 region. MiXCR, run by TCRdb on the multiplex PCR reads, gives a single entry per CDR3 protein. The sample comprises hundreds of thousands of distinct CDR3 sequences, around a third of which are singletons, and around 30% rests with the top ten. The data were taken from a study of T cells in Graves' hyperthyroidism and ophthalmopathy. The study's findings and limits: Ophthalmopathy cases were set apart from stable hyperthyroidism by a 13 V-J model.

This CDR3 has 14 residues. CDR1 is MRHNA, CDR2 SNTAGT, per germline. V shed 0 bases and J 4 bases; nucleotides not matched to a gene: 2. The sequence came from a middle-aged woman with Graves' hyperthyroidism. The genes are TRBV6-4 and TRBJ1-2; 7 bases line up with TRBD1. The specimen sequenced was blood. The CDR3 DNA is TGTGCCAGCAGTGACTCGGCAGGGGGCTATGGCTACACCTTC. Translation gives CASSDSAGGYGYTF.